This TCR beta chain was identified in a study of human T cells and chemical hapten exposure (dated by TCRdb to the early 2020s). About the full investigation: For sensitization, 2% DPC in acetone was applied to a roughly 2 cm by roughly 2 cm area of upper inner arm skin. Blood for TCR sequencing was provided by twenty-nine alopecia patients at one to four time points (pre-sensitization, 2, 6 and 24 weeks). The study tracked peripheral blood TCR repertoire changes in vivo during primary and secondary sensitization to the hapten diphenylcyclopropenone (DPC) in alopecia patients. The patient cohort, mostly female, included alopecia areata with under or over 50% scalp involvement, alopecia totalis and alopecia universalis. Patients additionally received weekly therapeutic DPC doses to the scalp throughout the roughly 24-week study period. The libraries were sequenced as a pool, and the TCR yield per sample differed mostly because of small variations in library volumes within the pool. Patch testing was performed on the upper back with Finn chambers containing 0.01% DPC, and the patch tests were scored after 6 days according to International Contact Dermatitis Research Group standards. Blood samples were taken from patients before sensitization (week 0) and then at 2, 6 and about 24 weeks after DPC sensitization. Overall study results and their limits: Patch test score was positively correlated with the number of PT1 expanded TCRs, with significance at thresholds 8, 16 and 32 but not at 4. All patients had alopecia, a presumed autoimmune disease, so their immune response might differ from that of healthy individuals. Repeated subsampling changed both the strength of the expansion versus patch-test correlation and the threshold at which that correlation became significant. The number of TCRs above 1 in 1000 frequency did not change with DPC sensitization; there was no evidence of global repertoire structure alterations. Compared with pre-sensitization or healthy control sets, expanded TCRs formed significantly more large CDR3 similarity clusters, which is consistent with antigen-driven responses.

The sample's time point label is to be understood as: patch test 1, 2 weeks after DPC sensitization. The treatment or condition label of this sample denotes: therapeutic diphenylcyclopropenone sensitization with weekly scalp DPC. At every patch-test visit, the blood draw took place before the patch test was put on. Eligible patients were aged 18 to 70, diagnosed with alopecia, deemed suitable for DPC therapy, and excluded if pregnant. Total RNA was isolated from unfractionated whole blood collected in Tempus Blood RNA tubes. Details on this clonotype: It has no known antigen specificity. Nothing much larger sits one base from this clone, and base qualities are not available.

Spanning cysteine to phenylalanine, the CDR3 consists of 16 amino acids. Here the CDR3 DNA is all that survives: 48 bases in frame from base 1. V is clipped by 3 bases and J by 1 base, and the sequence between their germline boundaries is 13 bases long. CDR1 and CDR2 are read off the germline V gene (reference sequence) as SGHKS and YYEKEE. Library preparation was by RACE. Sequencing took place on a NextSeq 500. During library preparation, unique molecular identifiers were attached to individual cDNA molecules so that TCRs could be counted in a quantitative, reproducible way. Both TCR alpha and TCR beta chains were sequenced from each blood RNA sample. On the study's bioinformatics: The median number of TCRs per sample was 95,638, ranging from roughly 20,000 to 700,000. V, J and CDR3 annotation of the TCR reads was carried out using the Decombinator software suite. For PS versus PT1 abundance plots, all samples were subsampled to the same number of TCRs (28,000). TCRs were defined as expanded if absent before sensitization and observed at least eight times at the 2-week time point. TCRdb itself trimmed the public reads at Q25 with fastp, ran MiXCR and retained productive beta chains. CDR3 protein duplicates are merged, each entry listing the most common genes and DNA. TCRdb's processing, not the authors' own work, is the source of the V and J calls. The sample profile shows approximately 400,000 distinct CDR3 sequences; around 5% of them were found once. The top ten hold 2% to 2.5% of the sample.

The source of this sequence is a woman in her forties or fifties with alopecia areata. Some clones in this sample may be carry-over from other donors' samples. Specimen: whole blood, collected in connection with sensitization to the hapten diphenylcyclopropenone (DPC). The V and J genes are TRBV5-5 and TRBJ2-2; TRBD1 is perhaps the D gene, given 6 matching bases. The CDR3 region reads CASSSQGNQNTGELFF. The DNA reads TGTGCCAGCAGCTCACAGGGTAATCAGAACACCGGGGAGCTGTTTTTT. Reference TRBV5-5 and TRBJ2-2 proteins supply the regions before and after the CDR3; the full variable domain is: DAGVTQSPTHLIKTRGQQVTLRCSPISGHKSVSWYQQVLGQGPQFIFQYYEKEERGRGNFPDRFSARQFPNYSSELNVNALLLGDSALYLCASSSQGNQNTGELFFGEGSRLTVL.